The 25 T cell receptor beta chains given below trace back to one sample, sequenced in a study of cytomegalovirus exposure and HLA in healthy donors. PCR was performed using 60 Vbeta and 13 Jbeta primers. Only in-frame clones appear in the TCRdb table, and some are missing; sequencing was by immunoSEQ multiplex PCR. Of about 150,000 clones in the sample, 65% to 80% were seen once. Specimen: PBMCs. Receptors were obtained from a man aged 18 to 29 in good health and CMV-seronegative.

The chain employs TRBV5-8 and TRBJ2-2; D might be TRBD1 (5 bases). V was shortened by 4 bases and J by 4 bases, with 17 bases between the two germline ends. CDR1 is SGHTS, CDR2 YDEGEE, per germline. The CDR3 is 16 residues long. CDR3 sequence: CASSLGHGRPTGELFF. The DNA for the CDR3 is TGTGCCAGCAGCCTTGGACATGGTCGACCCACCGGGGAGCTGTTTTTT. Full variable domain (missing parts from reference TRBV5-8 and TRBJ2-2): EAGVTQSPTHLIKTRGQQATLRCSPISGHTSVYWYQQALGLGLQFLLWYDEGEERNRGNFPPRFSGRQFPNYSSELNVNALELEDSALYLCASSLGHGRPTGELFFGEGSRLTVL.

V usage is TRBV5-1 and J usage is TRBJ2-5; D remains ambiguous. V lost 3 bases and J 0 bases, leaving 9 bases between the germline ends. The CDR3 consists of 14 residues. Germline V gives CDR1 SGHRS, CDR2 YFSETQ. Here the CDR3 reads CASSSLPHQETQYF. DNA for the CDR3: TGCGCCAGCAGCTCCCTTCCTCACCAAGAGACCCAGTACTTC.

On this clone: Other DNA sequences in this specimen translate into the identical CDR3. The V and J genes are TRBV7-9 and TRBJ2-7; 7 bases line up with TRBD1. Per the germline V gene, CDR1 is SEHNR and CDR2 is FQNEAQ (reference sequence). The length of the CDR3 is 13 residues. As DNA, the CDR3 is TGTTCCAGCAGGCTGCAGGGGGCCTACGAGCAGTACGTC. Amino acid sequence: CSSRLQGAYEQYV.

This clone was seen a few times. The rearrangement uses TRBV5-4 and TRBJ1-1; 8 bases fit TRBD1. The V and J ends lost 5 bases and 6 bases, in that order; junction bases with no gene match: 9. The germline V gene encodes CDR1 SGHNT and CDR2 YYREEE (reference sequence). The CDR3 extends over 14 amino acids. The CDR3 is CASSARGQGSEAFF. In DNA form, the CDR3 reads TGTGCCAGCAGTGCTCGAGGACAGGGATCTGAAGCTTTCTTT.

This rearrangement joins TRBV28 to TRBJ2-5; 8 nucleotides line up with TRBD2. The CDR3 loop spans 16 amino acids. The V gene's germline CDR1 is MDHEN and CDR2 SYDVKM. J was trimmed by 6 bases and V by 4 bases; bases with no gene match: 13. The CDR3 reads CASSWGRAGVIQTQYF. CDR3 nucleotide sequence: TGTGCCAGCAGTTGGGGGCGAGCGGGGGTCATCCAGACCCAGTACTTC.

The J gene is TRBJ1-1, the V gene TRBV5-1, with TRBD1 matching over 9 bases. CDR1 and CDR2 from the germline V gene are SGHRS and YFSETQ. J gave up 5 bases and V 7 bases, and 9 bases lay outside the gene matches. The CDR3 length is 14 residues. The CDR3: CASGLTGGGTEAFF. CDR3 sequence (DNA): TGCGCCAGCGGATTGACAGGGGGGGGAACTGAAGCTTTCTTT.

This sequence joins TRBV27 and TRBJ1-1; D remains ambiguous. CDR3 size: 14 residues. The V and J ends lost 4 bases and 4 bases respectively, with 13 bases between them. Germline V gives CDR1 MNHEY, CDR2 SMNVEV (reference sequence). For the CDR3, the DNA is TGTGCCAGCAGTTCCCCTGGCACCAGCACTGAAGCTTTCTTT. Its protein is CASSSPGTSTEAFF.

This chain joins TRBV29-1 and TRBJ2-7, with 10 bases lining up with TRBD1. The germline CDR1 and CDR2 sequences are SQVTM and ANQGSEA. The CDR3 is 12 amino acids. Losses at the gene ends were 7 bases for V and 5 bases for J; bases not matched to a gene: 5. Here the CDR3 DNA reads TGCAGCGGACGGGACAGGGGCGACGAGCAGTACTTC. Its protein is CSGRDRGDEQYF.

The chain carries TRBV29-1 and TRBJ2-3; a possible D gene is TRBD2 (6 bases). Germline V gene lookup returns CDR1 SQVTM and CDR2 ANQGSEA. This CDR3 comprises 13 residues. The germline V and J ends were trimmed by 3 bases and 4 bases, with 11 bases remaining between them. CDR3 amino acids: CSVDSGISDTQYF. CDR3 coding DNA: TGCAGCGTTGATAGCGGTATCTCAGATACGCAGTATTTT.

The table lists this clone with a few counts. V and J are TRBV7-8 and TRBJ2-1; weak D call: TRBD2 (7 bases). Trimming stripped 1 base from V and 0 bases from J, with 13 bases between. This CDR3 has 17 amino acids. Germline V gives CDR1 SGHVS, CDR2 FQNEAQ. CDR3 in DNA: TGTGCCAGCAGCTTAGTTGGGGGGGCTCACTCCTACAATGAGCAGTTCTTC. This codes for CASSLVGGAHSYNEQFF.

This chain connects TRBV6-5 to TRBJ2-1; D unclear. V was trimmed by 6 bases and J by 1 base, leaving 10 bases between them. The CDR3 has 14 residues. Per the germline V gene, CDR1 is MNHEY and CDR2 is SVGAGI. Written as DNA, the CDR3 is TGTGCCAGCAGCCCACCCGGGTCCTACAATGAGCAGTTCTTC. It translates to CASSPPGSYNEQFF.

This sequence joins TRBV28 and TRBJ1-4; D remains unclear. Trimming pared 5 bases from V and 2 bases from J, leaving 12 bases between. The CDR3 is 15 residues long. Germline V gene data show CDR1 as MDHEN and CDR2 as SYDVKM. The CDR3 here is CASSPGLNTNEKLFF. DNA for the CDR3: TGTGCCAGCAGTCCAGGCCTCAACACTAATGAAAAACTGTTTTTT. The variable domain in full, completed from reference TRBV28 and TRBJ1-4, reads DVKVTQSSRYLVKRTGEKVFLECVQDMDHENMFWYRQDPGLGLRLIYFSYDVKMKEKGDIPEGYSVSREKKERFSLILESASTNQTSMYLCASSPGLNTNEKLFFGSGTQLSVL.

CDR3 protein: CASSIRDSEQYF. For the CDR3, the DNA is TGTGCCAGTAGTATCCGGGACAGTGAGCAGTACTTC. The chain links TRBV19 to TRBJ2-7, with 7 bases lining up with TRBD1. The V and J ends lost 3 bases and 7 bases, in that order; junction bases with no gene match: 3. CDR1 and CDR2 (germline): LNHDA, SQIVND (reference sequence). The length of the CDR3 is 12 residues. The complete variable domain, with remaining parts taken from reference TRBV19 and TRBJ2-7, reads DGGITQSPKYLFRKEGQNVTLSCEQNLNHDAMYWYRQDPGQGLRLIYYSQIVNDFQKGDIAEGYSVSREKKESFPLTVTSAQKNPTAFYLCASSIRDSEQYFGPGTRLTVT.

The chain recombines TRBV13 with TRBJ2-2; 7 nucleotides align to TRBD2. The V gene's germline CDR1 is PRHDT and CDR2 FYEKMQ (reference sequence). The V and J ends lost 5 bases and 6 bases, in that order; junction bases with no gene match: 6. The CDR3 is made up of 14 amino acids. The CDR3 region is CASSTRLAAGELFF. The CDR3 DNA reads as TGTGCCAGCAGCACGCGACTAGCCGCCGGGGAGCTGTTTTTT.

The rearrangement uses TRBV2 and TRBJ1-4; perhaps TRBD1 as D (5 bases). Germline V gene sequence: CDR1 SNHLY, CDR2 FYNNEI. V was trimmed by 9 bases and J by 5 bases, leaving 7 bases between them. CDR3 length: 11 residues. The CDR3 DNA reads as TGTGCCAGAAGGACAAATGAAAAACTGTTTTTT. Its translation is CARRTNEKLFF.

The chain recombines TRBV15 with TRBJ1-6; 8 nucleotides agree with TRBD1. Trimming removed 5 bases from V and 0 bases from J; junction bases left unmatched: 6. CDR1 LNHNV and CDR2 YYDKDF come from the germline V gene (reference sequence). This CDR3 comprises 17 residues. In DNA form, the CDR3 reads TGTGCCACCAGCCCAGGACAGGGAAGCTCCTATAATTCACCCCTCCACTTT. It codes for CATSPGQGSSYNSPLHF. Full variable domain (missing parts from reference TRBV15 and TRBJ1-6): DAMVIQNPRYQVTQFGKPVTLSCSQTLNHNVMYWYQQKSSQAPKLLFHYYDKDFNNEADTPDNFQSRRPNTSFCFLDIRSPGLGDTAMYLCATSPGQGSSYNSPLHFGNGTRLTVT.

The chain couples TRBV28 to TRBJ2-3, with 8 nucleotides matching TRBD2. Per the germline V gene, CDR1 is MDHEN and CDR2 is SYDVKM. CDR3 length: 16 amino acids. Trimming at V came to 8 bases and at J to 4 bases, leaving 14 bases not matched to a gene. CDR3 DNA: TGTGCCAGCGGCGTCTGGGCGGGGGGAAGGGCAGATACGCAGTATTTT. Translating gives CASGVWAGGRADTQYF.

The rearrangement uses TRBV6-1 and TRBJ1-2; the D is unclear. V shed 2 bases and J shed 2 bases, with 12 bases lying between them. CDR1 and CDR2 from the germline V gene are MNHNS and SASEGT. There are 15 residues in the CDR3. CDR3 bases: TGTGCCAGCAGTGAATTGGAGGGAGAGAACTATGGCTACACCTTC. Residues: CASSELEGENYGYTF.

The genes are TRBV30 and TRBJ2-5; D perhaps matches TRBD2 (5 bases). Germline-derived CDR1 and CDR2 are GTSNPN and SVGIG (reference sequence). With 8 bases removed from V and 2 bases from J, the gap between germline ends came to 12 bases. CDR3 size: 12 residues. CDR3 amino acids: CAGRTLQETQYF. CDR3 nucleotides: TGTGCCGGGCGGACTCTTCAAGAGACCCAGTACTTC. Full variable domain (rest looked up from reference TRBV30 and TRBJ2-5): SQTIHQWPATLVQPVGSPLSLECTVEGTSNPNLYWYRQAAGRGLQLLFYSVGIGQISSEVPQNLSASRPQDRQFILSSKKLLLSDSGFYLCAGRTLQETQYFGPGTRLLVL.

V is TRBV6-5 and J is TRBJ1-1; D gene ambiguous. The CDR3 is 13 residues long. With 6 bases removed from V and 4 bases from J, the gap between germline ends came to 12 bases. CDR1 is MNHEY and CDR2 is SVGAGI in the germline V gene. The CDR3 nucleotides read TGTGCCAGCAGCCAGACTCCCAGCACTGAAGCTTTCTTT. It codes for CASSQTPSTEAFF.

The V call is TRBV19, the J call TRBJ1-2; D uncertain. Trimming removed 2 bases from V and 3 bases from J, with 7 bases in between. There are 13 residues in the CDR3. In germline, CDR1 is LNHDA, CDR2 SQIVND (reference sequence). CDR3 amino acids: CASSITGYYGYTF. Written as DNA, the CDR3 is TGTGCCAGTAGTATAACCGGGTACTATGGCTACACCTTC.

The chain links TRBV6-1 to TRBJ2-7; 9 bases fit TRBD1. Germline values: CDR1 MNHNS, CDR2 SASEGT. The CDR3 covers 17 residues. V dropped 4 bases and J dropped 2; count of bases not matched to a gene: 12. DNA for the CDR3: TGTGCCAGCAGTGCAGGGACAGGGACGTTTCAAACCTACGAGCAGTACGTC. Protein sequence: CASSAGTGTFQTYEQYV.

V usage is TRBV7-2 and J usage is TRBJ1-5, with D unresolved. The length of the CDR3 is 13 residues. CDR1 is SGHTA, CDR2 FQGNSA, per germline. Trimming took 3 bases from V and 5 from J, leaving 8 bases between them. The CDR3 loop reads CASSFDNYQPQHF. As DNA, the CDR3 is TGTGCCAGCAGCTTTGACAATTATCAGCCCCAGCATTTT.

V gene TRBV7-2 combines with J gene TRBJ2-3; 10 nucleotides align to TRBD1. The CDR3 sequence is 16 residues long. Germline lookup yields CDR1 SGHTA and CDR2 FQGNSA. V dropped 6 bases and J dropped 5; count of bases not matched to a gene: 11. The CDR3 nucleotides are TGTGCCAGCAGGGCCGTGTGGGACAGGGGAATAGATACGCAGTATTTT. Protein: CASRAVWDRGIDTQYF.

The genes are TRBV6-1 and TRBJ2-5, with TRBD1 matching over 10 bases. CDR1 is MNHNS and CDR2 is SASEGT in the germline V gene. V shed 6 bases and J 1 base; nucleotides not matched to a gene: 5. The CDR3 consists of 15 residues. CDR3 protein: CASSRDRGFQETQYF. Written as DNA, the CDR3 is TGTGCCAGCAGCCGGGACAGGGGATTCCAAGAGACCCAGTACTTC.